These 3 T cell receptor beta chains were sequenced from one sample in a study of T cell responses to AZD1222 COVID-19 vaccine (dated by TCRdb to the early 2020s). Per the publication, the time point label means: baseline before first vaccination. The method was the immunoSEQ multiplex PCR assay. Entries here come from immuneACCESS through TCRdb and include only in-frame sequences with V and J called. Some clones fail to appear in such tables; in the studies checked, an unresolved V gene covers under half of the shortfall, and the cause of the remainder is unknown. This sample is represented by fewer than 120,000 clones; around 92% of them were singletons. The top ten clonotypes cover under 10% of the sample. Here the sequenced sample was peripheral blood, taken on day 0 of AZD1222 vaccination. These receptor sequences come from an adult in good health.

J is TRBJ2-5 and V is TRBV7-9; 10 bases are a match to TRBD1. The germline V gene encodes CDR1 SEHNR and CDR2 FQNEAQ (reference sequence). CDR3 length: 15 residues. Trimming took 8 bases from V and 5 from J; bases not matched to a gene: 11. The CDR3 coding sequence is TGTGCCAGCGGGGCCGGGACAGGGGCACGGGAGACCCAGTACTTC. Translated: CASGAGTGARETQYF.

The gene calls are TRBV12-5 and TRBJ1-1; D ambiguous. Per the germline V gene, CDR1 is LGHNT and CDR2 is FRNRAP. This CDR3 comprises 14 residues. The germline V and J ends were trimmed by 2 bases and 6 bases, with 13 bases remaining between them. The CDR3 DNA reads TGTGCTAGTGGTTTGTTTACGGGAACCTCTGAAGCTTTCTTT. Encoded protein: CASGLFTGTSEAFF.

The gene calls are TRBV24-1 and TRBJ1-1; 7 bases align to TRBD1. This CDR3 comprises 13 residues. The V gene's germline CDR1 is KGHDR and CDR2 SFDVKD. J lost 0 bases, V lost 10 bases, and 4 bases had no gene match. For the CDR3, the DNA is TGTGCCACGCGGGACAGCCTGAACACTGAAGCTTTCTTT. This codes for CATRDSLNTEAFF.